Each of the 15 T cell receptor beta chains below was sequenced from the same sample in a study of blood T cell repertoires in COVID-19. TCRdb keeps only in-frame clones here, not all; method: immunoSEQ multiplex PCR. The profile shows approximately 100,000 clones, 84% of them singletons. Source material: peripheral blood. All receptors derive from a human donor in a cohort sampled during active COVID-19.

The chain is built from TRBV30 and TRBJ1-6; no clear D. This CDR3 has 15 amino acids. Germline CDR1 is GTSNPN and CDR2 is SVGIG (reference sequence). Trimming pared 1 base from V and 0 bases from J, leaving 7 bases between. The CDR3 DNA reads TGTGCCTGGAGTGCCCTGAGCTCCTATAATTCACCCCTCCACTTT. It specifies CAWSALSSYNSPLHF.

This clone was counted between two and nine times. The chain uses TRBV3-1 (or the pseudogene TRBV3-2) and TRBJ1-6; D may be TRBD1 (5 bases). The germline V and J ends were trimmed by 5 bases and 10 bases, with 15 bases remaining between them. In germline, CDR1 is LGHDT, CDR2 YNNKEL (reference sequence). This CDR3 is built from 14 residues. The CDR3 loop is CASSSWQGGSPLHF. The CDR3 DNA is TGTGCCAGCAGCTCTTGGCAGGGAGGATCACCCCTCCACTTT.

The chain recombines TRBV21-1 with TRBJ2-5; TRBD2, as called in the table, went unchecked against the DNA. TRBV21-1 is noted as a pseudogene. CDR3 size: 17 residues. The DNA of the CDR3 is TGTGCCAGCAGCAGGGGGACTAGCGGGGGATTTCAAGAGACCCAGTACTTC. It yields the protein CASSRGTSGGFQETQYF.

The V and J genes are TRBV7-2 and TRBJ2-4; D is undetermined. V lost 1 base, J lost 7 bases, and 14 bases lay in between. The CDR3 runs to 15 residues. Germline loops: CDR1 SGHTA, CDR2 FQGNSA. The CDR3 region is CASSLGAGSPNIQYF. Here the CDR3 DNA reads TGTGCCAGCAGCTTAGGCGCAGGCAGCCCCAACATTCAGTACTTC.

V is TRBV4-1 and J is TRBJ2-3, with 10 bases fitting TRBD2. The CDR3 runs to 17 residues. V lost 0 bases and J lost 3; bases outside the gene matches: 6. Looked up from germline, CDR1 is MGHRA and CDR2 is YSYEKL. CDR3 nucleotide sequence: TGCGCCAGCAGCCAAGATGGAGCGGGGGGGCCGACAGATACGCAGTATTTT. Its protein product is CASSQDGAGGPTDTQYF.

The chain is built from TRBV19 and TRBJ1-1; the D gene is possibly TRBD1 (5 bases). This CDR3 contains 13 residues. Germline V gene data show CDR1 as LNHDA and CDR2 as SQIVND (reference sequence). V was trimmed by 3 bases and J by 3 bases, leaving 8 bases between them. DNA for the CDR3: TGTGCCAGTAGTATTAGCAGGGACACTGAAGCTTTCTTT. Its translation is CASSISRDTEAFF. Full variable domain (outside the CDR3, taken from reference TRBV19 and TRBJ1-1): DGGITQSPKYLFRKEGQNVTLSCEQNLNHDAMYWYRQDPGQGLRLIYYSQIVNDFQKGDIAEGYSVSREKKESFPLTVTSAQKNPTAFYLCASSISRDTEAFFGQGTRLTVV.

The chain uses TRBV7-8 and TRBJ2-5; possible D gene TRBD1, 6 bases. Germline-derived CDR1 and CDR2 are SGHVS and FQNEAQ. The V end lost 5 bases, the J end lost 2 bases, and 12 bases lay between the germline ends. The CDR3 is made up of 14 amino acids. The CDR3 protein is CASSPGTKQETQYF. DNA of the CDR3: TGTGCCAGCAGCCCTGGGACAAAACAAGAGACCCAGTACTTC.

The genes are TRBV9 and TRBJ1-2, with TRBD1 matching 9 bases. Germline V gene data show CDR1 as SGDLS and CDR2 as YYNGEE. The V segment lost 3 bases and the J segment 6 bases; nucleotides outside the gene matches: 6. The CDR3 contains 14 residues. The CDR3 loop is CASSGPGQGNGYTF. The CDR3 nucleotides are TGTGCCAGCAGCGGACCGGGACAGGGTAATGGCTACACCTTC.

This clone has only one observation. The chain is built from TRBV27 and TRBJ1-1, with 7 bases that match TRBD1. CDR3 size: 16 residues. V trimming: 2 bases; J trimming: 4 bases; junction bases outside the gene matches: 10. Per germline, CDR1 MNHEY and CDR2 SMNVEV (reference sequence). The CDR3 DNA reads as TGTGCCAGCAGTTTAAAGGGACGGGCAGGGGGCACTGAAGCTTTCTTT. Residues: CASSLKGRAGGTEAFF.

The CDR3 here is CASSLGGNTEAFF. CDR3 nucleotides: TGCGCCAGCAGCTTGGGCGGGAACACTGAAGCTTTCTTT. V gene TRBV5-1 combines with J gene TRBJ1-1, with unresolved D. The germline CDR1 and CDR2 sequences are SGHRS and YFSETQ. The V end lost 0 bases, the J end lost 1 base, and 4 bases lay between the germline ends. The CDR3 totals 13 residues.

J is TRBJ2-6 and V is TRBV19; 8 bases are shared with TRBD1. The CDR3 length is 17 residues. The V gene end was trimmed by 2 bases and the J gene end by 4 bases; junction bases not matched to a gene: 7. Germline assignment: CDR1 LNHDA and CDR2 SQIVND (reference sequence). The CDR3 reads CASSIMTGEAGANVLTF. The CDR3 coding sequence is TGTGCCAGTAGTATAATGACAGGGGAGGCCGGGGCCAACGTCCTGACTTTC.

This clone showed up just a few times. V and J are TRBV7-9 and TRBJ1-5, with 7 bases matching TRBD1. CDR1 SEHNR and CDR2 FQNEAQ come from the germline V gene (reference sequence). This CDR3 comprises 14 residues. Germline trimming cut 4 bases from V and 5 bases from J; bases unmatched to any gene: 5. The CDR3 sequence: CASSSGQPYQPQHF. The CDR3 DNA reads as TGTGCCAGCAGCTCGGGACAGCCTTATCAGCCCCAGCATTTT.

This rearrangement joins TRBV5-1 to TRBJ1-3; D is undetermined. CDR3 length: 14 residues. The V gene's germline CDR1 is SGHRS and CDR2 YFSETQ. V lost 0 bases, J lost 4 bases, and 8 bases lay in between. The chain's CDR3 is CASSLGGEGNTIYF. The CDR3 nucleotides read TGCGCCAGCAGCTTGGGCGGAGAGGGAAACACCATATATTTT.

This chain links TRBV5-1 with TRBJ1-2; 7 bases align to TRBD1. Germline CDR1 SGHRS, CDR2 YFSETQ. This CDR3 has 14 amino acids. After removal of 4 bases from V and 3 bases from J, the junction contained 6 bases not matched to a gene. The CDR3 bases are TGCGCCAGCAGCAAGGACAGGAACTACTATGGCTACACCTTC. It specifies CASSKDRNYYGYTF.

V and J are TRBV5-1 and TRBJ2-7; TRBD1 matches 8 bases. With V trimmed by 3 bases and J by 5 bases, 10 bases remained unmatched. CDR3 size: 15 residues. CDR1 and CDR2 (germline): SGHRS, YFSETQ. The CDR3: CASSSQGAGENEQYF. In DNA form, the CDR3 reads TGCGCCAGCAGCTCCCAGGGGGCTGGGGAGAACGAGCAGTACTTC.